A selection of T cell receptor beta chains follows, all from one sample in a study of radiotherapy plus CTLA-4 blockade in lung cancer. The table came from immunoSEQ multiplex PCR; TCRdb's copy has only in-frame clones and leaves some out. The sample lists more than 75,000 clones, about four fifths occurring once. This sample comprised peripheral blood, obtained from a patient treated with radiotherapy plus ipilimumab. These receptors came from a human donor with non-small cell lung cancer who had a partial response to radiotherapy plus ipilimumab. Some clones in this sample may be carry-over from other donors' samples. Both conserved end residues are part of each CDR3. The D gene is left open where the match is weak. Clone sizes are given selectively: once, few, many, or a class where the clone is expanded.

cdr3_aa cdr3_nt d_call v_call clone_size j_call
CASSLRGRAGEQFF TGTGCCAGCAGTCTCCGTGGGAGGGCAGGAGAGCAGTTCTTC TRBD2 TRBV27 NA TRBJ2-1
CASSTPGQGYNEQYF TGTGCCAGCAGTACTCCGGGACAGGGGTACAACGAGCAGTACTTC TRBD1 TRBV28 NA TRBJ2-7
CASSVDGRWHEKLFF TGTGCCAGCAGCGTAGATGGGAGGTGGCATGAAAAACTGTTTTTT NA TRBV9 NA TRBJ1-4
CASVGHGSSPLHF TGTGCCAGCGTGGGCCATGGGTCTTCACCCCTCCACTTT NA TRBV5-8 NA TRBJ1-6
CASSWGLAGGSSYNEQFF TGCGCCAGCAGCTGGGGACTAGCTGGCGGTAGCTCCTACAATGAGCAGTTCTTC TRBD2 TRBV5-1 NA TRBJ2-1
CATSNRTFMNTEAFF TGTGCCACCAGCAACAGGACGTTCATGAACACTGAAGCTTTCTTT NA TRBV15 NA TRBJ1-1
CASSPKSGTGGNTEAFF TGTGCCAGTAGTCCGAAATCCGGGACAGGGGGAAACACTGAAGCTTTCTTT TRBD1 TRBV19 NA TRBJ1-1
CASSLPGAVGTQYF TGTGCCAGCAGTTTGCCAGGGGCTGTGGGGACCCAGTACTTC NA TRBV28 NA TRBJ2-5
CSALRPPGWYF TGCAGTGCACTTAGACCCCCCGGGTGGTACTTC NA TRBV20-1 NA TRBJ2-7
CASSEYGGRVREQFF TGTGCCAGCAGTGAATACGGCGGGAGGGTGCGTGAGCAGTTCTTC TRBD2 TRBV6-1 NA TRBJ2-1
CASSRDGGGEKLFF TGTGCCAGCAGTAGAGACGGCGGGGGTGAAAAACTGTTTTTT NA TRBV9 NA TRBJ1-4
CASSLVTSGPPYEQYF TGTGCCAGCAGTTTAGTCACTAGCGGGCCTCCCTACGAGCAGTACTTC TRBD2 TRBV28 NA TRBJ2-7
CASSGGGETPLHF TGTGCCAGCAGTGGAGGGGGAGAGACGCCCCTCCACTTT NA TRBV25-1 NA TRBJ1-6
CASSSGQGRETQYF TGTGCCAGCAGCTCCGGACAGGGGCGGGAGACCCAGTACTTC TRBD1 TRBV5-4 few TRBJ2-5
CASSAFGQGSSPLHF TGTGCCAGCAGTGCTTTCGGACAGGGAAGTTCACCCCTCCACTTT TRBD1 TRBV2 NA TRBJ1-6
CASSPILAGYNEQFF TGTGCCAGCAGTCCGATTTTAGCGGGATACAATGAGCAGTTCTTC TRBD2 TRBV27 NA TRBJ2-1
CASSFGLALYNEQFF TGTGCCAGCAGCTTCGGACTAGCGCTCTACAATGAGCAGTTCTTC TRBD2 TRBV11-2 NA TRBJ2-1
CGAGVDTEAFF TGTGGCGCGGGGGTAGACACTGAAGCTTTCTTT NA TRBV19 NA TRBJ1-1
CASSLASEGLADTQYF TGTGCCAGCAGCTTGGCCTCGGAGGGGCTCGCGGATACGCAGTATTTT NA TRBV5-4 NA TRBJ2-3
CASSHQGGNTIYF TGTGCCAGCAGCCACCAGGGTGGAAACACCATATATTTT NA TRBV14 NA TRBJ1-3
CALTPRRNDEAFF TGTGCCCTAACCCCGAGGCGAAACGATGAAGCTTTCTTT NA TRBV15 NA TRBJ1-1
CASSLGPRDEQFF TGTGCCAGCAGCTTAGGACCGAGGGATGAGCAGTTCTTC NA TRBV7-2 NA TRBJ2-1
CASSFSVSVSFPEAFF TGTGCCAGCAGCTTCTCGGTCAGCGTGAGTTTTCCTGAAGCTTTCTTT NA TRBV7-7 few TRBJ1-1
CASSLVLGQPQHF TGTGCCAGCAGCTTAGTCCTAGGACAGCCCCAGCATTTT NA TRBV7-2 NA TRBJ1-5
CASSLPGESVYGDTF TGTGCCAGCAGTTTACCAGGGGAGTCAGTCTATGGCGACACCTTC NA TRBV28 once TRBJ1-2
CASSLPSQPQHF TGTGCCAGCAGCTTACCTAGTCAGCCCCAGCATTTT NA TRBV7-8 once TRBJ1-5
CASSPVGDYEQYF TGTGCCAGCTCACCTGTAGGGGACTACGAGCAGTACTTC NA TRBV18 NA TRBJ2-7
CASSKTGLDNAEQFF TGTGCCAGCAGCAAAACCGGACTAGATAACGCTGAGCAGTTCTTC TRBD2 TRBV5-4 few TRBJ2-1
CSVARGQGVADIQYF TGCAGCGTTGCAAGGGGACAGGGGGTAGCAGACATTCAGTACTTC TRBD1 TRBV29-1 NA TRBJ2-4
CASSLRQVGSGANVLTF TGCGCCAGCAGCTTGCGCCAAGTGGGCAGTGGGGCCAACGTCCTGACTTTC NA TRBV5-1 NA TRBJ2-6
CAWSPQWDRGFDYGYTF TGTGCCTGGAGTCCCCAATGGGACAGGGGGTTTGACTATGGCTACACCTTC TRBD1 TRBV30 NA TRBJ1-2
CASSLSAATSTDTQYF TGCGCCAGCAGCTTGAGTGCGGCCACTAGCACAGATACGCAGTATTTT NA TRBV5-1 once TRBJ2-3
CASRGTTPGEQFF TGTGCCAGCAGGGGGACTACTCCAGGGGAGCAGTTCTTC TRBD2 TRBV27 NA TRBJ2-1
CASSSIGTGGMTDTQYF TGTGCCAGCAGCTCAATTGGGACAGGGGGCATGACAGATACGCAGTATTTT TRBD1 TRBV28 NA TRBJ2-3
CASSYGRPGNEQFF TGTGCCAGCAGCTACGGGAGACCCGGCAATGAGCAGTTCTTC NA TRBV13 NA TRBJ2-1
CASSYPGGGGTQYF TGTGCCAGCAGTTACCCCGGGGGAGGAGGTACGCAGTATTTT NA TRBV6-5 few TRBJ2-3
CAISESREQYF TGTGCCATCAGTGAGTCGAGGGAGCAGTACTTC NA TRBV10-3 few TRBJ2-7
CASSRGGDNQPQHF TGTGCCAGCAGCAGGGGGGGAGACAATCAGCCCCAGCATTTT NA TRBV9 NA TRBJ1-5
CASSPLTSDLRTQYF TGCGCCAGCAGCCCACTGACTAGTGATTTGCGTACGCAGTATTTT NA TRBV5-1 NA TRBJ2-3
CASSLVQGKTGELFF TGCGCCAGCAGCTTAGTACAGGGAAAAACCGGGGAGCTGTTTTTT NA TRBV5-1 NA TRBJ2-2
CASTQYGQGAEQYF TGTGCCAGCACCCAGTACGGACAGGGGGCCGAGCAGTACTTC TRBD1 TRBV6-6 NA TRBJ2-7
CASSLAPGLRTDTQYF TGTGCCAGCAGCTTAGCCCCGGGACTTCGCACAGATACGCAGTATTTT NA TRBV11-2 few TRBJ2-3
CASSGGARFTDTQYF TGTGCCAGCAGTGGCGGGGCCCGATTCACAGATACGCAGTATTTT NA TRBV5-4 NA TRBJ2-3
CVSKVGVGETQYF TGTGTCAGCAAGGTCGGGGTAGGTGAGACCCAGTACTTC NA TRBV6-1 NA TRBJ2-5
CSVGGGRDTIYF TGCAGCGTTGGGGGGGGCAGGGACACCATATATTTT NA TRBV29-1 NA TRBJ1-3
CASSYSSTDTQYF TGTGCCAGCAGTTACTCCTCTACAGATACGCAGTATTTT NA TRBV6-5 few TRBJ2-3
CASSSQHGSGYEQYF TGTGCCAGCAGCTCACAACATGGGAGTGGCTACGAGCAGTACTTC NA TRBV7-3 NA TRBJ2-7
CASSRLGETQYF TGTGCCAGCAGCCGACTCGGGGAGACCCAGTACTTC NA TRBV7-2 once TRBJ2-5
CAISGLAGGNEQFF TGTGCCATCAGTGGACTAGCGGGAGGCAATGAGCAGTTCTTC TRBD2 TRBV10-3 few TRBJ2-1
CASSFPRNSPGLGSYEQYF TGTGCCAGCAGCTTCCCCAGGAACTCTCCGGGACTAGGCTCCTACGAGCAGTACTTC TRBD2 TRBV7-9 NA TRBJ2-7